One sample yielded the 15 T cell receptor beta chains listed below, sequenced in a study of blood T cells in healthy people across ages. Together with a sample-barcoded 5' primer, a J-beta primer mix was included in a second PCR lasting roughly 6 to 12 cycles. Using its own MiXCR run on the 5' RACE reads, TCRdb lists one record per CDR3 protein. The top ten clones hold 20% to 25% of a sample with 700,000 to 950,000 distinct CDR3 sequences, more than 40% of them seen once. The source material was blood. The origin of the receptors is an older woman in good health.

This sequence joins TRBV7-3 and TRBJ2-7; tentatively, D is TRBD2 (6 bases). The CDR3 covers 13 residues. Germline V CDR1 and CDR2: SGHTA, FQGTGA. The germline V and J ends were trimmed by 2 bases and 6 bases, with 11 bases remaining between them. The CDR3: CASSLGGLGEQYF. The CDR3 DNA reads as TGTGCCAGCAGCTTAGGAGGGTTGGGCGAGCAGTACTTC.

The chain joins TRBV9 to TRBJ2-3; TRBD2 aligns across 11 bases. J gave up 2 bases and V 4 bases, and 9 bases lay outside the gene matches. The germline V gene has CDR1 SGDLS and CDR2 YYNGEE. The CDR3 spans 17 residues. CDR3 coding DNA: TGTGCCAGCAGCCCCAGGATAGCGGGGGGGGTCACAGATACGCAGTATTTT. Its protein product is CASSPRIAGGVTDTQYF.

The V and J genes are TRBV9 and TRBJ2-5, with 7 bases matching TRBD2. V lost 3 bases, J lost 5 bases, and 13 bases stayed unmatched. CDR1 is SGDLS, CDR2 YYNGEE, per germline. The CDR3 length is 16 residues. CDR3 DNA sequence: TGTGCCAGCAGCGCTGGCCCCAGGGAGGGTTTGGAGACCCAGTACTTC. Amino acids: CASSAGPREGLETQYF.

This rearrangement joins TRBV7-9 to TRBJ1-5, with 7 bases lining up with TRBD1. With 6 bases clipped from V and 6 bases from J, the junction kept 8 bases outside the gene matches. Germline V gene sequence: CDR1 SEHNR, CDR2 FQNEAQ (reference sequence). CDR3 length equals 14 residues. DNA of the CDR3: TGTGCCAGCAGTCCGCAGGGGGGAGGTCAGCCCCAGCATTTT. This codes for CASSPQGGGQPQHF.

The chain links TRBV11-2 to TRBJ2-5, with TRBD2 identical over 7 bases. The CDR3 consists of 15 residues. V lost 0 bases and J lost 10; bases outside the gene matches: 11. The germline gives CDR1 SGHAT, CDR2 FQNNGV. The CDR3 DNA reads as TGTGCCAGCAGCTTAGAGTCATCGGGGAGGGCGGGCCAGTACTTC. Amino acids: CASSLESSGRAGQYF.

The V gene is TRBV27, the J gene TRBJ2-3, with TRBD2 identical over 8 bases. This CDR3 has 14 residues. Germline CDR1 reads MNHEY; CDR2 reads SMNVEV (reference sequence). Unmatched junction bases numbered 5, after V lost 6 bases and J lost 3 bases. As DNA, the CDR3 is TGTGCCAGCAGACCCTCGGGGGGGACAGATACGCAGTATTTT. Protein sequence: CASRPSGGTDTQYF.

The CDR3 DNA sequence: TGCAGTGCTAGAGATATCCAGGGATTCTACAATGAGCAGTTCTTC. Translated, it gives CSARDIQGFYNEQFF. The V call is TRBV20-1, the J call TRBJ2-1, with D possibly matching TRBD1 (5 bases). Trimming removed 0 bases at V and 3 bases at J, with 12 bases between. The germline V gene has CDR1 DFQATT and CDR2 SNEGSKA (reference sequence). The CDR3 length is 15 residues.

The V call is TRBV7-6, the J call TRBJ2-7, with TRBD2 matching over 7 bases. The CDR3 runs to 17 residues. Germline lookup yields CDR1 SGHVS and CDR2 FNYEAQ. Unmatched junction bases numbered 14, after V lost 2 bases and J lost 4 bases. The CDR3 protein is CASSLREGVRPLYEQYF. CDR3 coding DNA: TGTGCCAGCAGCTTAAGGGAGGGTGTCAGACCCCTTTACGAGCAGTACTTC. Full variable domain (missing parts from reference TRBV7-6 and TRBJ2-7): GAGVSQSPRYKVTKRGQDVALRCDPISGHVSLYWYRQALGQGPEFLTYFNYEAQQDKSGLPNDRFSAERPEGSISTLTIQRTEQRDSAMYRCASSLREGVRPLYEQYFGPGTRLTVT.

J is TRBJ2-3 and V is TRBV20-1; D is perhaps TRBD1 (6 bases). This CDR3 is 13 amino acids long. Trimming took off 5 bases at V and 1 base at J, with 10 bases between the two ends. Looked up from germline, CDR1 is DFQATT and CDR2 is SNEGSKA (reference sequence). The CDR3 loop reads CSAAGAGTDTQYF. In nucleotides, the CDR3 is TGCAGTGCTGCAGGGGCGGGCACAGATACGCAGTATTTT.

The rearrangement uses TRBV6-2 or TRBV6-3 and TRBJ2-1; tentatively, D is TRBD2 (7 bases). Gene TRBJ2-7 matches the end of the DNA better, so the J call may be wrong. The CDR3 has 16 amino acids. Germline CDR1 MNHEY, CDR2 SVGEGT. The CDR3 loop is CASSYRGGGPHNEQYF. CDR3 coding DNA: TGTGCCAGCAGTTACCGAGGGGGGGGGCCACACAATGAGCAGTACTTC.

Only a few counts were recorded for this clonotype. This sequence joins TRBV20-1 and TRBJ1-2; 10 bases agree with TRBD1. Germline CDR1 reads DFQATT; CDR2 reads SNEGSKA (reference sequence). CDR3 length: 15 residues. The V and J ends lost 4 bases and 3 bases, in that order; junction bases with no gene match: 8. Written as DNA, the CDR3 is TGCAGTGCTACACCCCCCGGGACAGGGGACTATGGCTACACCTTC. It codes for CSATPPGTGDYGYTF.

This rearrangement joins TRBV27 to TRBJ2-5; D is possibly TRBD1 (6 bases). V dropped 1 base and J dropped 5 bases, with 11 bases sitting between them. The CDR3 consists of 14 residues. Germline V lookup: CDR1 MNHEY, CDR2 SMNVEV (reference sequence). The CDR3 sequence is CASSLYSGAETQYF. In nucleotides, the CDR3 is TGTGCCAGCAGTTTATACTCAGGGGCGGAGACCCAGTACTTC.

The chain uses TRBV20-1 and TRBJ2-7; tentative D call: TRBD2 (6 bases). The J call may be in error: the DNA end matches TRBJ2-5 better. The CDR3 has 15 amino acids. Germline CDR1 and CDR2: DFQATT and SNEGSKA (reference sequence). Here the CDR3 reads CSARPASSGFETQYF. The CDR3 nucleotides are TGCAGTGCTAGACCCGCGTCCAGCGGGTTCGAGACCCAGTACTTC.

This chain uses TRBV7-2 with TRBJ2-1, with TRBD2 matching 14 bases. CDR3 size: 17 residues. Unmatched junction bases numbered 11, after V lost 5 bases and J lost 8 bases. Germline lookup yields CDR1 SGHTA and CDR2 FQGNSA. CDR3 bases: TGTGCCAGCAGCCCCTGGACTAGCGGGAGGAGGAGGGATGAGCAGTTCTTC. Amino acid sequence: CASSPWTSGRRRDEQFF.

As for this clonotype: A much larger clone sits a single nucleotide away, making a read error possible. The chain links TRBV7-9 to TRBJ2-5; TRBD1 matches at 8 bases. Looked up from germline, CDR1 is SEHNR and CDR2 is FQNEAQ (reference sequence). The CDR3 totals 15 residues. The trim removed 2 bases at V and 1 base at J, leaving 3 bases unmatched. The CDR3 loop reads CASSLRQGCQETQYF. In DNA, the CDR3 is TGTGCCAGCAGCTTACGACAGGGGTGCCAAGAGACCCAGTACTTC.